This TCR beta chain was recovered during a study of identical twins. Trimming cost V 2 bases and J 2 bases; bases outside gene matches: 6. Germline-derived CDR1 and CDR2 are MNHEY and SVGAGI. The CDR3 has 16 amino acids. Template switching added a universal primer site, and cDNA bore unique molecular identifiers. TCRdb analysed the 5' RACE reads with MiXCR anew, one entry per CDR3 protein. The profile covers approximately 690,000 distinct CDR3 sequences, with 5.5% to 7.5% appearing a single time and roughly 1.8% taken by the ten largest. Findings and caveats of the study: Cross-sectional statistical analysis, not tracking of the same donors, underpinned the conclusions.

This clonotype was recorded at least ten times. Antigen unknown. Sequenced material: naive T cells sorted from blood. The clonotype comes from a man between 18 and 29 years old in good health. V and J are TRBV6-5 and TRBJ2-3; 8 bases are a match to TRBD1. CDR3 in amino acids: CASSYGQGATTDTQYF. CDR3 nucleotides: TGTGCCAGCAGTTACGGGCAGGGGGCTACCACAGATACGCAGTATTTT.